This TCR beta chain is drawn from a study of blood T cell repertoires in COVID-19. Across the study: Acute and convalescent COVID-19 samples came from the United States, Italy and Spain. The cDNA or gDNA used as material had been derived from T cells, B-cell-depleted T cells, or PBMCs.

Sequenced by immunoSEQ multiplex PCR; TCRdb stores in-frame clones only, minus some. The sample has tens of thousands of clones, 80% to 90% seen once. V was clipped by 5 bases and J by 4 bases; unmatched bases: 11. This CDR3 is built from 15 residues. From germline, CDR1 is MDHEN and CDR2 SYDVKM. The sample was peripheral blood. The origin of this receptor is a woman aged 60-75 years with COVID-19, enrolled during active disease. The rearrangement uses TRBV28 and TRBJ2-7, with 7 bases matching TRBD1. In DNA, the CDR3 is TGTGCCAGCAGTAGAATTTCGGGACAGCTTTACGAGCAGTACTTC. As protein: CASSRISGQLYEQYF.